The 10 T cell receptor beta chains given below trace back to one sample, sequenced in a study of siplizumab effects on memory and regulatory T cells. The method was immunoSEQ multiplex PCR; TCRdb's version includes in-frame clones alone and lacks a portion of them. The repertoire holds tens of thousands of clones, around 94% seen once, with around 0.33% in the top ten. Sequenced input: non-Treg CD4+ T cells sorted from blood. The receptors come from a human donor in good health.

The chain uses TRBV11-3 and TRBJ2-2, with D unresolved. The V end lost 0 bases, the J end lost 4 bases, and 9 bases lay between the germline ends. The CDR3 totals 15 residues. CDR1 is SGHNT and CDR2 is YENEEA in the germline V gene. As DNA, the CDR3 is TGTGCCAGCAGCTTAGATCTGGAGCGCACCGGGGAGCTGTTTTTT. Translated, it gives CASSLDLERTGELFF.

This sequence joins TRBV9 and TRBJ2-2; 9 bases agree with TRBD1. Per the germline V gene, CDR1 is SGDLS and CDR2 is YYNGEE. V lost 3 bases to trimming and J lost 5 bases; unmatched junction nucleotides: 5. This CDR3 spans 15 amino acids. The CDR3 reads CASSAPTGGTGELFF. As DNA, the CDR3 is TGTGCCAGCAGCGCCCCGACAGGGGGGACCGGGGAGCTGTTTTTT.

V and J are TRBV27 and TRBJ1-3, with D possibly matching TRBD1 (6 bases). From germline, CDR1 is MNHEY and CDR2 SMNVEV (reference sequence). The CDR3 has 17 amino acids. V was shortened by 4 bases and J by 0 bases, with 16 bases between the two germline ends. CDR3 in DNA: TGTGCCAGCAGTTCCCTACAGGGAGCCCTCTCTGGAAACACCATATATTTT. Amino acids: CASSSLQGALSGNTIYF.

This clone was recorded only once. The chain combines TRBV9 with TRBJ2-5, with D hard to call. This CDR3 is 13 amino acids long. Germline CDR1 and CDR2: SGDLS and YYNGEE. Trimming took off 4 bases at V and 1 base at J, with 8 bases between the two ends. The CDR3 DNA reads as TGTGCCAGCAGCCCGCCGTCCCAAGAGACCCAGTACTTC. It is translated as CASSPPSQETQYF. The whole variable domain, remainder taken from reference TRBV9 and TRBJ2-5, is DSGVTQTPKHLITATGQRVTLRCSPRSGDLSVYWYQQSLDQGLQFLIQYYNGEERAKGNILERFSAQQFPDLHSELNLSSLELGDSALYFCASSPPSQETQYFGPGTRLLVL.

The genes are TRBV7-6 and TRBJ2-3, with 12 bases aligning to TRBD2. The junction had 5 bases not matched to a gene; V was cut back by 0 bases and J by 4 bases. The length of the CDR3 is 17 residues. Per germline, CDR1 SGHVS and CDR2 FNYEAQ. The CDR3, as DNA: TGTGCCAGCAGCTTAGCGGCTAGCGGGAGGGGGGCAGATACGCAGTATTTT. It is translated as CASSLAASGRGADTQYF.

V and J are TRBV18 and TRBJ2-5; possible D gene TRBD1, 5 bases. This CDR3 region has 15 residues. V lost 3 bases and J 5 bases, leaving 16 bases between the germline ends. Germline values: CDR1 KGHSH, CDR2 LQKENI. CDR3 DNA: TGTGCCAGCTCACCTCAAGGGGTAACTGGCGAGACCCAGTACTTC. Amino acids: CASSPQGVTGETQYF.

The chain uses TRBV14 and TRBJ1-6; D not resolved. Trimming removed 0 bases from V and 6 bases from J, with 9 bases in between. The CDR3 runs 15 residues. Germline lookup yields CDR1 SGHDN and CDR2 FVKESK. The CDR3 loop is CASSQEAGGNSPLHF. The CDR3 coding sequence is TGTGCCAGCAGCCAAGAGGCAGGCGGTAATTCACCCCTCCACTTT.

This clone was picked up a small number of times. The gene calls are TRBV4-1 and TRBJ1-5, with TRBD1 matching over 7 bases. The germline V gene has CDR1 MGHRA and CDR2 YSYEKL. With 6 bases clipped from V and 5 bases from J, the junction kept 4 bases outside the gene matches. CDR3 length: 13 amino acids. The CDR3 protein is CASSFTGDQPQHF. CDR3 in DNA: TGCGCCAGCAGTTTTACAGGGGATCAGCCCCAGCATTTT.

V gene TRBV4-3 combines with J gene TRBJ2-7; 9 nucleotides agree with TRBD2. The germline gives CDR1 LGHNA, CDR2 YSLEER. The CDR3 sequence is 17 residues long. Trimming removed 4 bases from V and 4 bases from J; junction bases left unmatched: 14. The CDR3 sequence is CASSLQPHSGSSYEQYF. The CDR3 DNA is TGCGCCAGCAGCCTCCAGCCCCATAGCGGGAGTTCGTACGAGCAGTACTTC.

V and J are TRBV7-9 and TRBJ2-7; D unresolved. CDR1 SEHNR and CDR2 FQNEAQ come from the germline V gene (reference sequence). The V gene lost 4 bases and the J gene lost 3 bases, with 19 bases spanning the gap. The CDR3 runs to 16 residues. The CDR3 nucleotides are TGTGCCAGCAGCTACTCCAGTCAGGTGTTGGTCTACGAGCAGTACTTC. It specifies CASSYSSQVLVYEQYF.